The 13 T cell receptor beta chains below all came from one sample that was sequenced in a study of cytomegalovirus exposure and HLA in healthy donors. PCR used 60 Vbeta primers and 13 Jbeta primers. Assay used: immunoSEQ multiplex PCR; TCRdb lists only in-frame clones, some missing. The data contain some 250,000 clones, 82% of them seen just once; the ten biggest clones take up 4.5% to 6%. The material sequenced was PBMCs. These receptors originate from a middle-aged woman in good health and CMV-seropositive.

The V call is TRBV19, the J call TRBJ2-3; TRBD1 matches 7 bases. Trimming removed 5 bases from V and 2 bases from J; junction bases left unmatched: 7. This CDR3 is built from 15 residues. Looked up from germline, CDR1 is LNHDA and CDR2 is SQIVND (reference sequence). The CDR3 reads CASSYRTGSTDTQYF. DNA of the CDR3: TGTGCCAGTAGTTACCGGACAGGCTCCACAGATACGCAGTATTTT.

The chain is built from TRBV6-5 and TRBJ1-1; D is undetermined. With 11 bases removed from V and 5 bases from J, the gap between germline ends came to 21 bases. The CDR3 covers 14 residues. Germline V gene lookup returns CDR1 MNHEY and CDR2 SVGAGI. The CDR3 region is CAGNGIVRGTEAFF. The CDR3 DNA reads as TGTGCCGGCAACGGGATAGTTAGAGGGACTGAAGCTTTCTTT.

The V call is TRBV5-1, the J call TRBJ1-6; 11 bases are a match to TRBD1. The CDR3 has 17 residues. Germline values: CDR1 SGHRS, CDR2 YFSETQ. Germline trimming cut 4 bases from V and 4 bases from J; bases unmatched to any gene: 7. CDR3 residues: CASSLGQGAMYNSPLHF. The DNA for the CDR3 is TGCGCCAGCAGCCTAGGACAGGGGGCGATGTATAATTCACCCCTCCACTTT.

The J gene is TRBJ1-6, the V gene TRBV9, with TRBD1 as a possible D gene (5 bases). This CDR3 has 14 residues. V lost 3 bases to trimming and J lost 9 bases, with 13 bases between them. Germline loops: CDR1 SGDLS, CDR2 YYNGEE. CDR3 loop: CASSGTNRISPLHF. CDR3 sequence (DNA): TGTGCCAGCAGCGGGACGAACAGGATTTCACCCCTCCACTTT.

This chain connects TRBV7-2 to TRBJ2-7; D gene unclear. Per germline, CDR1 SGHTA and CDR2 FQGNSA. V was trimmed by 4 bases and J by 7 bases, leaving 8 bases between them. The CDR3 consists of 11 residues. CDR3 protein: CASSSVEEQYF. In DNA form, the CDR3 reads TGTGCCAGCAGCTCAGTGGAGGAGCAGTACTTC.

V gene TRBV6-5 combines with J gene TRBJ1-3, with unresolved D. Germline V gives CDR1 MNHEY, CDR2 SVGAGI. Deletions cut 6 bases from V and 4 bases from J, with 7 bases between. This CDR3 has 12 amino acids. Here the CDR3 DNA reads TGTGCCAGCAGCAGCGGAGGAAACACCATATATTTT. This gives the protein CASSSGGNTIYF.

This chain connects TRBV30 to TRBJ2-2; 13 bases align to TRBD2. Germline lookup yields CDR1 GTSNPN and CDR2 SVGIG (reference sequence). Germline trimming cut 1 base from V and 8 bases from J; bases unmatched to any gene: 7. CDR3 size: 16 residues. CDR3 protein: CAWSELAGGPGGELFF. In nucleotides, the CDR3 is TGTGCCTGGAGTGAACTAGCGGGAGGGCCGGGGGGGGAGCTGTTTTTT. Together with reference TRBV30 and TRBJ2-2, the CDR3 gives the full variable domain: SQTIHQWPATLVQPVGSPLSLECTVEGTSNPNLYWYRQAAGRGLQLLFYSVGIGQISSEVPQNLSASRPQDRQFILSSKKLLLSDSGFYLCAWSELAGGPGGELFFGEGSRLTVL.

The J gene is TRBJ2-2, the V gene TRBV11-3, with D possibly TRBD2 on 6 matching bases. The CDR3 contains 18 residues. With 7 bases removed from V and 2 bases from J, the gap between germline ends came to 23 bases. Germline V CDR1 and CDR2: SGHNT, YENEEA. The CDR3 nucleotides read TGTGCCAGCAAAGGCTGGGAGGCGGGACTTACTAACACCGGGGAGCTGTTTTTT. Encoded protein: CASKGWEAGLTNTGELFF.

The rearrangement links TRBV6-5 to TRBJ2-2, with D perhaps TRBD1 (5 bases). CDR3 length equals 13 residues. Germline V CDR1 and CDR2: MNHEY, SVGAGI. The ends were cut back, 5 bases at V and 5 bases at J, with 9 bases in the middle. The CDR3 sequence: CASSTGLTGELFF. The CDR3 nucleotides read TGTGCCAGCAGTACAGGTCTAACCGGGGAGCTGTTTTTT.

The V call is TRBV5-4, the J call TRBJ1-2; the match to TRBD1 covers 10 bases. Germline assignment: CDR1 SGHNT and CDR2 YYREEE (reference sequence). V shed 2 bases and J 8 bases; nucleotides not matched to a gene: 9. The CDR3 spans 15 residues. The CDR3 sequence is CASSFGQGVHPGYTF. CDR3 DNA: TGTGCCAGCAGCTTCGGACAGGGGGTGCATCCAGGCTACACCTTC.

The chain couples TRBV6-1 to TRBJ2-7, with D perhaps TRBD1 (6 bases). The germline V gene has CDR1 MNHNS and CDR2 SASEGT. V shed 4 bases and J shed 2 bases, with 9 bases lying between them. The length of the CDR3 is 13 residues. The DNA for the CDR3 is TGTGCCAGCAGTGTGGACAGTACCTACGAGCAGTACTTC. This codes for CASSVDSTYEQYF.

The rearrangement joins TRBV6-1 to TRBJ1-2; D might be TRBD1 (6 bases). The CDR3 has 15 residues. The V and J ends lost 5 bases and 3 bases respectively, with 16 bases between them. Germline CDR1 reads MNHNS; CDR2 reads SASEGT. CDR3 region: CASSTLTGSDYGYTF. The CDR3 DNA reads as TGTGCCAGCAGTACTCTCACAGGGTCCGACTATGGCTACACCTTC.

The chain combines TRBV19 with TRBJ2-3; 8 bases fit TRBD1. The CDR3 is made up of 15 amino acids. Germline trimming cut 2 bases from V and 4 bases from J; bases unmatched to any gene: 5. CDR1 and CDR2 (germline): LNHDA, SQIVND (reference sequence). The CDR3 region has the DNA TGTGCCAGTAGTATATTTGGACAGGGACCAGATACGCAGTATTTT. Translation gives CASSIFGQGPDTQYF.